This TCR beta chain was recorded in a study of T-cell reconstitution after alpha-beta-depleted transplantation in children. General study findings and limits: The high TCRbeta diversity at day 60 in some patients came from surviving recipient T cells and thymic progenitors. Diversity and T-cell counts at one year after transplant derived mostly from new T cells. Reportedly, roughly two months post-transplant, alpha-beta T cells arose from several hundred expanded graft clones.

With regard to this clonotype: Its target is unknown. A much more abundant neighbour one base away suggests this may be a read error.

The CDR3 has 12 residues. From germline, CDR1 is MNHNY and CDR2 SVGAGI (reference sequence). Unique molecular identifiers were used in preparing the TCRbeta library. Each CDR3 protein gets one entry after TCRdb re-called the PCR reads with MiXCR. The data hold under 850,000 distinct CDR3 sequences, with less than 15% observed a single time. Sample: PBMCs, taken before TCRalphabeta/CD19-depleted stem cell transplant. The rearrangement joins TRBV6-6 to TRBJ2-7; possible D gene TRBD2, 5 bases. This receptor was identified in a girl aged 2-10 years with congenital amegakaryocytic thrombocytopenia, due to receive a stem cell transplant. The CDR3 region is CASRTPSYEQSF. The CDR3 region has the DNA TGTGCCAGCAGAACACCTAGCTACGAGCAGTCCTTC.